One and the same sample provided the 22 T cell receptor beta chains below, sequenced in a study of cytomegalovirus exposure and HLA in healthy donors. Primers for the PCR totalled 60 Vbeta and 13 Jbeta. The assay was immunoSEQ multiplex PCR, and TCRdb's table has in-frame clones only and misses some. Here the sample spans 150,000 to 200,000 clones, roughly three quarters being singletons. Sequencing used PBMCs. The receptors come from a man in his fifties or sixties in good health and CMV-seronegative.

V is TRBV28 and J is TRBJ2-7, with D hard to call. Trimming left V 6 bases short and J 2 bases short, with 11 bases between. The CDR3 contains 13 residues. The germline CDR1 and CDR2 sequences are MDHEN and SYDVKM. As DNA, the CDR3 is TGTGCCAGCAGCCGCCCGTCTACCTACGAGCAGTACTTC. Its translation: CASSRPSTYEQYF.

The chain carries TRBV30 and TRBJ2-3; D perhaps matches TRBD2 (6 bases). There are 14 residues in the CDR3. Between the trimmed V and J ends, which lost 0 bases and 1 base, there was a span of 8 bases. Looked up from germline, CDR1 is GTSNPN and CDR2 is SVGIG (reference sequence). CDR3 in amino acids: CAWSVQRGTDTQYF. In DNA form, the CDR3 reads TGTGCCTGGAGTGTACAGCGGGGCACAGATACGCAGTATTTT.

This clone came up once. The sample holds other DNA sequences that translate to the same CDR3. The rearrangement links TRBV6-5 to TRBJ1-4; D is unresolved. V lost 3 bases, J lost 4 bases, and 9 bases lay in between. The V gene's germline CDR1 is MNHEY and CDR2 SVGAGI. CDR3 length equals 14 residues. The CDR3 region has the DNA TGTGCCAGCAGTTATGGGCAGTTTAATGAAAAACTGTTTTTT. This translates into CASSYGQFNEKLFF.

V usage is TRBV7-2 and J usage is TRBJ1-4; 7 bases fit TRBD1. The CDR3 contains 14 residues. Per the germline V gene, CDR1 is SGHTA and CDR2 is FQGNSA. With 6 bases clipped from V and 5 bases from J, the junction kept 6 bases outside the gene matches. CDR3 amino acids: CASRDRGLNEKLFF. The CDR3 DNA reads TGTGCCAGCAGAGATAGGGGGCTCAATGAAAAACTGTTTTTT.

This sequence joins TRBV19 and TRBJ2-7; 9 bases match TRBD1. Germline CDR1 and CDR2: LNHDA and SQIVND (reference sequence). The V gene end was trimmed by 5 bases and the J gene end by 3 bases; junction bases not matched to a gene: 11. There are 16 residues in the CDR3. In DNA form, the CDR3 reads TGTGCCAGTAGTTCCCCGGGACAGGGAGGTGGCTACGAGCAGTACTTC. Its protein product is CASSSPGQGGGYEQYF.

The CDR3 loop is CASSLVPSGSGTDTQYF. CDR3 in DNA: TGTGCCAGCAGCTTAGTGCCTAGCGGGAGTGGTACAGATACGCAGTATTTT. This chain links TRBV7-2 with TRBJ2-3; 10 positions match TRBD2. After removal of 1 base from V and 3 bases from J, the junction contained 7 bases not matched to a gene. This CDR3 is 17 amino acids long. The V gene's germline CDR1 is SGHTA and CDR2 FQGNSA.

The chain joins TRBV10-3 to TRBJ2-5; TRBD1 matches 9 bases. CDR3 length: 14 residues. V gave up 10 bases and J gave up 5 bases; unmatched junction bases: 11. The V gene's germline CDR1 is ENHRY and CDR2 SYGVKD. The CDR3 region has the DNA TGTGCCACGGGGGGACAGGGAGCCCGGGAGACCCAGTACTTC. Translated: CATGGQGARETQYF.

This rearrangement joins TRBV12-2 to TRBJ1-1; the table's D call, TRBD1, was not checked against the DNA. TRBV12-2 is given as a pseudogene. The CDR3 has 19 residues. CDR3: CASRLARDSPLYMNTEAFF. The CDR3 region has the DNA TGTGCAAGTCGCTTAGCGCGGGACAGCCCACTCTACATGAACACTGAAGCTTTCTTT.

The chain uses TRBV30 and TRBJ2-2; TRBD2 aligns across 7 bases. Losses at the gene ends were 2 bases for V and 5 bases for J; bases not matched to a gene: 5. This CDR3 is 14 amino acids long. Germline V CDR1 and CDR2: GTSNPN, SVGIG (reference sequence). For the CDR3, the DNA is TGTGCCTGGAGTCGGCTAGCGGTGACCGGGGAGCTGTTTTTT. Encoded protein: CAWSRLAVTGELFF.

This clone occurred a few times. V usage is TRBV5-1 and J usage is TRBJ2-7; TRBD1 matches 8 bases. V was clipped by 4 bases and J by 3 bases; unmatched bases: 3. Germline V lookup: CDR1 SGHRS, CDR2 YFSETQ. This CDR3 has 13 residues. The CDR3 sequence is CASSMGQVYEQYF. For the CDR3, the DNA is TGCGCCAGCAGCATGGGACAGGTCTACGAGCAGTACTTC.

The chain employs TRBV20-1 and TRBJ2-1; D call uncertain. This CDR3 spans 11 amino acids. Looked up from germline, CDR1 is DFQATT and CDR2 is SNEGSKA (reference sequence). The germline V and J ends were trimmed by 4 bases and 6 bases, with 7 bases remaining between them. The DNA for the CDR3 is TGCAGTGCTATTAGAGGCAATGAGCAGTTCTTC. This encodes CSAIRGNEQFF.

The V and J genes are TRBV13 and TRBJ1-1; tentatively, D is TRBD1 (6 bases). CDR1 PRHDT and CDR2 FYEKMQ come from the germline V gene (reference sequence). The CDR3 extends over 15 amino acids. Trimming took off 3 bases at V and 6 bases at J, with 17 bases between the two ends. In nucleotides, the CDR3 is TGTGCCAGCAGCTTTGTCAGGGGTAAGGGAGCTGAAGCTTTCTTT. This encodes CASSFVRGKGAEAFF.

V and J are TRBV10-3 and TRBJ1-5; D gene ambiguous. Germline V gene lookup returns CDR1 ENHRY and CDR2 SYGVKD. The CDR3 totals 13 residues. V dropped 8 bases and J dropped 8 bases, with 16 bases sitting between them. DNA of the CDR3: TGTGCCATCGGAGGGATAAGTGGGGAGCCCCAGCATTTT. Encoded protein: CAIGGISGEPQHF.

V gene TRBV27 combines with J gene TRBJ1-6, with 9 positions matching TRBD1. The CDR3 contains 17 residues. CDR1 and CDR2 (germline): MNHEY, SMNVEV (reference sequence). The J segment lost 10 bases and the V segment lost 3 bases, leaving 13 bases of the junction unmatched. CDR3 loop: CASSFRGQGGGGSPLHF. In nucleotides, the CDR3 is TGTGCCAGCAGTTTCCGGGGACAGGGCGGAGGTGGATCACCCCTCCACTTT.

The chain uses TRBV4-1 and TRBJ2-7; 9 positions match TRBD1. Trimming took 4 bases from V and 1 from J; bases not matched to a gene: 5. The germline CDR1 and CDR2 sequences are MGHRA and YSYEKL. The CDR3 is 15 residues long. CDR3 in amino acids: CASSRPGQGSYEQYF. CDR3 DNA: TGCGCCAGCAGCCGTCCGGGACAGGGTTCCTACGAGCAGTACTTC.

This chain uses TRBV5-1 with TRBJ1-1; 7 nucleotides align to TRBD1. CDR1 SGHRS and CDR2 YFSETQ come from the germline V gene. The CDR3 is made up of 15 amino acids. V gave up 4 bases and J gave up 3 bases; unmatched junction bases: 9. The chain's CDR3 is CASSPTGEVDTEAFF. The CDR3, as DNA: TGCGCCAGCAGCCCTACAGGGGAGGTTGACACTGAAGCTTTCTTT. Variable domain in full (rest from reference TRBV5-1 and TRBJ1-1): KAGVTQTPRYLIKTRGQQVTLSCSPISGHRSVSWYQQTPGQGLQFLFEYFSETQRNKGNFPGRFSGRQFSNSRSEMNVSTLELGDSALYLCASSPTGEVDTEAFFGQGTRLTVV.

This clone was seen a few times. This rearrangement joins TRBV5-1 to TRBJ2-5; 14 nucleotides agree with TRBD2. This CDR3 contains 16 residues. The J segment lost 4 bases and the V segment lost 5 bases, leaving 7 bases of the junction unmatched. Germline V gene sequence: CDR1 SGHRS, CDR2 YFSETQ. CDR3 nucleotides: TGCGCCAGCAGGTCGGGTGGACTAGCGGGGGGAGAGACCCAGTACTTC. Amino acid sequence: CASRSGGLAGGETQYF.

The count of this clone is one. The chain combines TRBV27 with TRBJ2-2; 7 bases line up with TRBD1. The CDR3 loop spans 15 amino acids. The trim removed 6 bases at V and 1 base at J, leaving 5 bases unmatched. Germline CDR1 reads MNHEY; CDR2 reads SMNVEV (reference sequence). The DNA for the CDR3 is TGTGCCAGCAGACAGGACAGGCTGAACACCGGGGAGCTGTTTTTT. Its translation: CASRQDRLNTGELFF.

The V gene is TRBV7-2, the J gene TRBJ2-7; a possible D gene is TRBD2 (5 bases). The CDR3 sequence is 13 residues long. Trimming removed 3 bases at V and 2 bases at J, with 8 bases between. CDR1 SGHTA and CDR2 FQGNSA come from the germline V gene. DNA of the CDR3: TGTGCCAGCAGCTTGAGGGTTACCTACGAGCAGTACTTC. This codes for CASSLRVTYEQYF.

This clone was found once. The rearrangement uses TRBV19 and TRBJ1-5; tentative D call: TRBD1 (6 bases). Germline CDR1 is LNHDA and CDR2 is SQIVND (reference sequence). This CDR3 is built from 14 residues. V was trimmed by 3 bases and J by 6 bases, leaving 12 bases between them. The CDR3 sequence: CASSIQGYGQPQHF. The CDR3 DNA is TGTGCCAGTAGTATCCAGGGGTATGGTCAGCCCCAGCATTTT.

This chain uses TRBV9 with TRBJ2-2; tentatively, D is TRBD2 (7 bases). The germline CDR1 and CDR2 sequences are SGDLS and YYNGEE. The CDR3 spans 22 residues. With 1 base removed from V and 0 bases from J, the gap between germline ends came to 28 bases. The CDR3 DNA sequence: TGTGCCAGCAGCGTAAGCCGCTGGGGGGGCAGCGGCGGTCCCTCGAACACCGGGGAGCTGTTTTTT. It is translated as CASSVSRWGGSGGPSNTGELFF.

The chain is built from TRBV6-5 and TRBJ2-5; 14 bases are a match to TRBD2. The J call may be wrong; the DNA end is better matched by TRBJ2-7. Germline lookup yields CDR1 MNHEY and CDR2 SVGAGI. This CDR3 is 15 amino acids long. The chain's CDR3 is CASSSGTSGSDEQYF. For the CDR3, the DNA is TGTGCCAGCAGCTCCGGGACTAGCGGGAGCGACGAGCAGTACTTC.